Below are 18 T cell receptor beta chains sequenced from a single sample in a study of CD8+ T cells in alopecia areata (dated by TCRdb to the late 2010s). The time point label corresponds to: 24 weeks on oral tofacitinib. The sample's treatment or condition label is to be understood as: oral pan-JAK inhibitor, 5-10 mg twice daily. Preparation of the library involved the immunoSEQ multiplex PCR assay. RNA was extracted from all samples and reverse transcribed into cDNA as template for TCR sequencing. In TCRdb, the immuneACCESS table is reduced to in-frame sequences with V and J assigned. These tables do not hold every clone; where another copy was compared, an unresolved V gene accounts for under half, and the others remain unexplained. Within this sample are about 280,000 clones, with about 62% of them counted one time only. The top ten clones comprise under 2% of the sample. The sequencing used CD4+ T cells sorted from blood, collected at week 24, from a patient treated with tofacitinib. The receptors were gathered from a human donor with alopecia areata.

The chain is built from TRBV20-1 and TRBJ1-2, with D hard to call. Trimming removed 5 bases at V and 4 bases at J, with 8 bases between. CDR1 is DFQATT and CDR2 is SNEGSKA in the germline V gene (reference sequence). This CDR3 comprises 11 residues. The CDR3 sequence is CSAGAGYGYTF. The CDR3 DNA sequence: TGCAGTGCTGGTGCGGGCTATGGCTACACCTTC.

The CDR3, as DNA: TGTGCCAGCAGTTTAATTCGGTCGAGCTCCTACAATGAGCAGTTCTTC. This gives the protein CASSLIRSSSYNEQFF. The chain employs TRBV27 and TRBJ2-1; D remains unclear. The CDR3 spans 16 residues. The germline V gene encodes CDR1 MNHEY and CDR2 SMNVEV (reference sequence). V lost 2 bases and J 0 bases, leaving 11 bases between the germline ends.

V and J are TRBV5-4 and TRBJ2-2, with a tentative D call TRBD1 (5 bases). Trimming left V 5 bases short and J 0 bases short, with 8 bases between. There are 14 residues in the CDR3. Germline V gives CDR1 SGHNT, CDR2 YYREEE (reference sequence). The CDR3 spells CASRPTANTGELFF. DNA of the CDR3: TGTGCCAGCAGACCGACAGCGAACACCGGGGAGCTGTTTTTT.

The chain links TRBV18 to TRBJ2-5; no reliable D call. Germline values: CDR1 KGHSH, CDR2 LQKENI. The CDR3 spans 17 residues. V dropped 2 bases and J dropped 5 bases, with 21 bases sitting between them. This CDR3 reads CASSPTSGRTAGETQYF. The CDR3 region has the DNA TGTGCCAGCTCACCAACCTCCGGCAGGACCGCAGGCGAGACCCAGTACTTC.

This chain uses TRBV15 with TRBJ2-3; D is possibly TRBD1 or TRBD2 (5 bases each). V lost 0 bases and J 0 bases, leaving 10 bases between the germline ends. Looked up from germline, CDR1 is LNHNV and CDR2 is YYDKDF (reference sequence). This CDR3 has 16 residues. The CDR3 DNA reads TGTGCCACCAGCAGAGACCGGGACCCAAGCACAGATACGCAGTATTTT. Translating gives CATSRDRDPSTDTQYF.

This clone has more than one count but fewer than ten. This chain connects TRBV29-1 to TRBJ2-4, with D perhaps matching TRBD1 or TRBD2 (6 bases each). Germline CDR1 is SQVTM and CDR2 is ANQGSEA. Trimming removed 7 bases at V and 1 base at J, with 14 bases between. The CDR3 has 14 residues. CDR3 region: CSAYLGGAKNIQYF. CDR3 coding DNA: TGCAGCGCCTACTTGGGGGGCGCCAAAAACATTCAGTACTTC.

The chain has TRBV15 and TRBJ2-7; tentative D call: TRBD1 (6 bases). This CDR3 has 14 amino acids. The V gene's germline CDR1 is LNHNV and CDR2 YYDKDF (reference sequence). V lost 2 bases to trimming and J lost 5 bases, with 13 bases between them. CDR3 in DNA: TGTGCCACCAGCAGAACCACCAGGGGAGACGAGCAGTACTTC. Protein: CATSRTTRGDEQYF. Full variable domain (outside the CDR3, taken from reference TRBV15 and TRBJ2-7): DAMVIQNPRYQVTQFGKPVTLSCSQTLNHNVMYWYQQKSSQAPKLLFHYYDKDFNNEADTPDNFQSRRPNTSFCFLDIRSPGLGDTAMYLCATSRTTRGDEQYFGPGTRLTVT.

V gene TRBV4-1 combines with J gene TRBJ1-6, with 9 nucleotides matching TRBD1. This CDR3 comprises 15 residues. Germline trimming cut 6 bases from V and 9 bases from J; bases unmatched to any gene: 9. The germline gives CDR1 MGHRA, CDR2 YSYEKL. CDR3 DNA: TGCGCCAGCAGGCAACAGGGGGCAGTTGGTTCACCCCTCCACTTT. Translated, it gives CASRQQGAVGSPLHF.

J is TRBJ2-1 and V is TRBV7-2, with D perhaps TRBD1 or TRBD2 (5 bases each). This CDR3 has 15 residues. Trimming stripped 5 bases from V and 4 bases from J, with 15 bases between. Germline V gives CDR1 SGHTA, CDR2 FQGNSA. CDR3 in amino acids: CASSLGPGPYNEQFF. The CDR3 DNA reads TGTGCCAGCAGCCTCGGTCCGGGACCATACAATGAGCAGTTCTTC.

The V call is TRBV28, the J call TRBJ2-7; no definite D call. Germline CDR1 reads MDHEN; CDR2 reads SYDVKM. The CDR3 is 14 amino acids. V lost 1 base and J lost 5, with 12 bases in between. The CDR3 region has the DNA TGTGCCAGCAGTTTATCCCAGAGATCGAACGAGCAGTACTTC. It yields the protein CASSLSQRSNEQYF. Together with reference TRBV28 and TRBJ2-7, the CDR3 gives the full variable domain: DVKVTQSSRYLVKRTGEKVFLECVQDMDHENMFWYRQDPGLGLRLIYFSYDVKMKEKGDIPEGYSVSREKKERFSLILESASTNQTSMYLCASSLSQRSNEQYFGPGTRLTVT.

This clone was recorded only once. The chain combines TRBV9 with TRBJ1-6, with D tentatively TRBD1 (6 bases). V was trimmed by 0 bases and J by 8 bases, leaving 18 bases between them. Germline V gene lookup returns CDR1 SGDLS and CDR2 YYNGEE. The CDR3 runs 17 residues. The DNA for the CDR3 is TGTGCCAGCAGCGTAGGGGGTGGCAGGGGAAAGGATTCACCCCTCCACTTT. It yields the protein CASSVGGGRGKDSPLHF. The whole variable domain, remainder taken from reference TRBV9 and TRBJ1-6, is DSGVTQTPKHLITATGQRVTLRCSPRSGDLSVYWYQQSLDQGLQFLIQYYNGEERAKGNILERFSAQQFPDLHSELNLSSLELGDSALYFCASSVGGGRGKDSPLHFGNGTRLTVT.

This chain joins TRBV4-1 and TRBJ2-2; 10 positions match TRBD2. V was pared by 4 bases and J by 7 bases, with 12 bases of the junction left unmatched. The CDR3 is 17 residues long. CDR1 and CDR2 (germline): MGHRA, YSYEKL. CDR3 residues: CASSLLPGLASDGELFF. CDR3 coding DNA: TGCGCCAGCAGCCTTCTACCGGGACTAGCGTCTGACGGGGAGCTGTTTTTT.

The genes are TRBV5-1 and TRBJ2-6; D is uncertain. The germline V gene encodes CDR1 SGHRS and CDR2 YFSETQ. The CDR3 runs to 14 residues. V lost 0 bases, J lost 4 bases, and 5 bases lay in between. The CDR3 sequence: CASSLGAGANVLTF. Here the CDR3 DNA reads TGCGCCAGCAGCTTGGGGGCCGGGGCCAACGTCCTGACTTTC.

The chain couples TRBV5-6 to TRBJ2-5; D gene uncertain. Deletions cut 0 bases from V and 1 base from J, with 4 bases between. This CDR3 spans 13 amino acids. In germline, CDR1 is SGHDT, CDR2 YYEEEE. The DNA for the CDR3 is TGTGCCAGCAGCTTGGGAGTCCAAGAGACCCAGTACTTC. Translating it yields CASSLGVQETQYF.

V gene TRBV6-1 combines with J gene TRBJ1-2; 8 bases line up with TRBD1. Unmatched junction bases numbered 5, after V lost 6 bases and J lost 5 bases. Per germline, CDR1 MNHNS and CDR2 SASEGT. The CDR3 covers 13 residues. CDR3 sequence (DNA): TGTGCCAGCAGGGACAGGGTTGGGTATGGCTACACCTTC. Protein: CASRDRVGYGYTF.

The chain has TRBV7-9 and TRBJ2-1; 8 nucleotides align to TRBD2. Germline V gene sequence: CDR1 SEHNR, CDR2 FQNEAQ (reference sequence). The CDR3 is 14 amino acids. The V and J ends lost 8 bases and 5 bases, in that order; junction bases with no gene match: 8. CDR3 bases: TGTGCCAGCCGGAGCGGGGGAGACAACAATGAGCAGTTCTTC. Its translation: CASRSGGDNNEQFF.

The chain couples TRBV4-3 to TRBJ1-2, with TRBD1 as a possible D gene (5 bases). V lost 0 bases, J lost 4 bases, and 9 bases lay in between. The CDR3 sequence is 14 residues long. Germline V gene lookup returns CDR1 LGHNA and CDR2 YSLEER. CDR3 in amino acids: CASSQDEGLYGYTF. CDR3 sequence (DNA): TGCGCCAGCAGCCAAGATGAGGGGCTCTATGGCTACACCTTC.

This clone occurred a few times. This chain uses TRBV6-5 with TRBJ2-1, with unresolved D. V shed 8 bases and J shed 9 bases, with 8 bases lying between them. This CDR3 is built from 10 residues. Germline-derived CDR1 and CDR2 are MNHEY and SVGAGI. This CDR3 is CASSGVEQFF. The CDR3 DNA reads as TGTGCCAGCTCTGGGGTTGAGCAGTTCTTC.